Here is one TCR beta chain with its context. Its antigen is not known. The data were taken from a study of brain T cells in children with intractable seizures. Surgery cases with the highest brain T cell transcript signatures were chosen for sequencing. Patients received at least one anti-epileptic drug before surgery. Study outcomes and limitations: Clones missing pre-surgery may reflect undersampling of that blood sample. Patients' HCMV serostatus was unknown; virus specificity rests on CDR3 similarity alone.

Repertoires were generated with immunoSEQ multiplex PCR, while TCRdb's copy carries only in-frame clones and drops some. The data contain just under 65,000 clones, around 96% of them singletons. Sequencing used peripheral blood, obtained at surgery. The clonotype was recovered from a boy under two years old with focal cortical dysplasia and intractable seizures.

In DNA, the CDR3 is TGTGCCATCGAGGGACAAGGGGTGAACACTGAAGCTTTCTTT. Its translation: CAIEGQGVNTEAFF. This chain uses TRBV6-5 with TRBJ1-1; D is possibly TRBD1 (6 bases). This CDR3 is built from 14 residues. With 10 bases removed from V and 0 bases from J, the gap between germline ends came to 15 bases. The germline V gene encodes CDR1 MNHEY and CDR2 SVGAGI.